The clone carrying this T cell receptor beta chain was observed a few times. Its target is unknown. These data are taken from a study of response to subunit inactivated influenza vaccine. Study-level points and caveats: The study's authors posited that every seasonal influenza vaccination enlists few new T cells.

TCRdb re-analysed the RT-PCR reads in MiXCR, keeping a single row per CDR3 protein. The sample consists of approximately 700,000 distinct CDR3 sequences, 15% to 19% of them appearing once. This CDR3 contains 18 residues. The V gene's germline CDR1 is MNHEY and CDR2 SVGEGT. The ends lost 4 bases at V and 0 bases at J; junction bases unmatched: 6. The gene calls are TRBV6-2 or TRBV6-3 and TRBJ2-2; TRBD2 agrees at 12 bases. This TCR came from a man aged 45 to 65 who received an inactivated influenza vaccine. Here the sequenced sample was PBMCs from blood, taken about 11 days after vaccination. The CDR3 nucleotides read TGTGCCAGCAGTTCCCGACTAGCGGGGGCCGCGAACACCGGGGAGCTGTTTTTT. Protein: CASSSRLAGAANTGELFF.